This T cell receptor (beta chain) was documented in a study of CD8 T cells in ankylosing spondylitis. Trimming removed 2 bases at V and 6 bases at J, with 14 bases between. The germline CDR1 and CDR2 sequences are DFQATT and SNEGSKA (reference sequence). The CDR3 extends over 15 amino acids. This clonotype occurred a few times. What it binds is not known. Whole-study results and caveats: Clones tied to disease were said to be significantly enriched in matched ankylosing spondylitis synovial fluid. Blood of patients with ankylosing spondylitis appeared to be characterized by a TCR beta motif of several highly homologous variants. A subset of motif variants has previously been described in the synovial fluid and blood of reactive arthritis.

Making use of molecular barcodes, quantitative 5'-RACE generated TCR beta libraries. TCRdb redid the calling of the 5' RACE reads with MiXCR, one entry per CDR3 protein. The sample yields 450,000 to 550,000 distinct CDR3 sequences, over 4% seen once. This TCR derives from a male donor with ankylosing spondylitis. The chain is built from TRBV20-1 and TRBJ1-6, with D possibly TRBD1 on 5 matching bases. The specimen was blood, either unsorted or a sorted T cell fraction (not recorded which). The CDR3 nucleotides are TGCAGTGCTAGACCGTGGACACTACTTAATTCACCCCTCCACTTT. Its translation: CSARPWTLLNSPLHF.